This record covers a single T cell receptor beta chain. Its specificity is unknown. Germline lookup yields CDR1 KGHDR and CDR2 SFDVKD. The CDR3 contains 16 residues. V was clipped by 5 bases and J by 2 bases, with 15 bases between them. Unique molecular identifiers were incorporated into the prepared TCRbeta library. TCRdb redid the calling of the PCR reads with MiXCR, one entry per CDR3 protein. The data contain 300,000 to 400,000 distinct CDR3 sequences, around 16% of them seen just once; the ten biggest clones take up about 41%. This sample was taken from a study of T-cell reconstitution after alpha-beta-depleted transplantation in children. General study findings and limits: The main origin of T-cell counts and diversity one year after transplant was newly produced T cells. High day-60 TCRbeta diversity in some patients came from surviving recipient T cells and thymic progenitors. Alpha-beta T cells about two months after transplant reportedly derived from several hundred expanded graft clones.

The specimen was PBMCs, mostly from graft donor cells, collected 360 days after TCRalphabeta/CD19-depleted stem cell transplant. The chain couples TRBV24-1 to TRBJ1-3; D gene uncertain. The sequence was collected from a male patient between 2 and 10 years old who had a stem cell transplant for acute lymphoblastic leukemia, so the T cells may come from the graft donor. This CDR3 reads CATSVRPRLTGNTIYF. The CDR3 nucleotides are TGTGCCACCAGTGTCCGACCGCGACTCACTGGAAACACCATATATTTT.